This T cell receptor (beta chain) was identified in a study of T cell responses to AZD1222 COVID-19 vaccine. Germline lookup yields CDR1 MDHEN and CDR2 SYDVKM. The V end lost 7 bases, the J end lost 5 bases, and 0 bases lay between the germline ends. The CDR3 runs 9 residues. Clones were sequenced by immunoSEQ multiplex PCR, and TCRdb holds only the in-frame ones, with some missing. The table shows 95,000 to 150,000 clones, with about 90% occurring only once. Findings and caveats of the study: Repertoires in all cases were sampled only once the peak T cell response had passed. It was only a handful of AZD1222 recipients who were seropositive at baseline. There were mostly white British donors and more females than males, and clonal diversity was possibly underestimated. Spike-specific TCR breadth and depth were elevated following two AZD1222 doses.

For this clone: The antigen remains undetermined.

This specimen consisted of peripheral blood, obtained on day 0 of MenACWY control vaccination. The sequence came from an adult in good health. The chain combines TRBV28 with TRBJ1-5; D gene uncertain. CDR3 DNA sequence: TGTGCCAGCAATCAGCCCCAGCATTTT. Protein: CASNQPQHF.